What follows are 32 T cell receptor beta chains derived from one specimen sequenced in a study of a mutant IDH1 vaccine in newly diagnosed glioma. Time point in this sample: baseline, week 1 (first vaccination visit). Noted treatment: pre-vaccination baseline after standard-of-care therapy. Sequenced by immunoSEQ multiplex PCR; TCRdb stores in-frame clones only, minus some. The sample yields 99,000 or so clones, 70% to 90% seen once. The input for sequencing was PBMCs, taken from a glioma patient treated with radiotherapy, temozolomide or both. The source is a woman between 50 and 59 years old with glioma.

This chain links TRBV4-1 with TRBJ2-1; either TRBD1 or TRBD2 may supply D (5 bases each). V was cut by 4 bases and J by 8 bases, with 12 bases left in between. In germline, CDR1 is MGHRA, CDR2 YSYEKL. CDR3 length equals 13 residues. CDR3 in DNA: TGCGCCAGCAGCCCGGGGCCTCGGGATGAGCAGTTCTTC. Its translation is CASSPGPRDEQFF.

This sequence joins TRBV6-1 and TRBJ2-3; D is possibly TRBD1 (6 bases). The V end was cut by 2 bases, the J end by 5 bases, with 11 bases between. Per germline, CDR1 MNHNS and CDR2 SASEGT. This CDR3 region has 14 residues. CDR3 bases: TGTGCCAGCAGTGAATGGGGGCATAGAGATACGCAGTATTTT. Protein sequence: CASSEWGHRDTQYF.

V gene TRBV28 combines with J gene TRBJ2-1; D possibly corresponds to TRBD2 (6 bases). V shed 2 bases and J shed 0 bases, with 11 bases lying between them. The CDR3 has 16 amino acids. In germline, CDR1 is MDHEN, CDR2 SYDVKM. The CDR3 reads CASSLISSGSYNEQFF. Written as DNA, the CDR3 is TGTGCCAGCAGTTTAATAAGTAGCGGCTCCTACAATGAGCAGTTCTTC.

The genes are TRBV7-3 and TRBJ2-2, with D possibly TRBD2 on 6 matching bases. V lost 0 bases and J lost 4, with 9 bases in between. CDR3 length equals 15 residues. Per germline, CDR1 SGHTA and CDR2 FQGTGA. CDR3 in DNA: TGTGCCAGCAGCTTAACGGCGGGACCCACCGGGGAGCTGTTTTTT. This codes for CASSLTAGPTGELFF.

The chain recombines TRBV11-2 with TRBJ2-2; D not certain. Trimming left V 3 bases short and J 3 bases short, with 5 bases between. The CDR3 has 13 residues. Germline V gives CDR1 SGHAT, CDR2 FQNNGV. The CDR3 DNA sequence: TGTGCCAGCAGCTTCCCCGACACCGGGGAGCTGTTTTTT. Residues: CASSFPDTGELFF.

This chain links TRBV9 with TRBJ2-7; 7 bases are shared with TRBD2. J gave up 3 bases and V 0 bases, and 9 bases lay outside the gene matches. CDR1 is SGDLS, CDR2 YYNGEE, per germline. This CDR3 region has 16 residues. The CDR3 loop reads CASSVASSGAFYEQYF. In DNA form, the CDR3 reads TGTGCCAGCAGCGTAGCTTCGAGCGGGGCTTTCTACGAGCAGTACTTC.

V usage is TRBV9 and J usage is TRBJ1-2, with 7 bases identical to TRBD1. The CDR3 consists of 14 residues. Germline trimming cut 5 bases from V and 4 bases from J; bases unmatched to any gene: 8. CDR1 is SGDLS and CDR2 is YYNGEE in the germline V gene. The CDR3 DNA is TGTGCCAGCAGTCCGGGACAGACCCTCTATGGCTACACCTTC. It yields the protein CASSPGQTLYGYTF.

V gene TRBV15 combines with J gene TRBJ1-6; the D is unclear. The CDR3 extends over 14 amino acids. V was shortened by 10 bases and J by 0 bases, with 10 bases between the two germline ends. Germline V CDR1 and CDR2: LNHNV, YYDKDF (reference sequence). As DNA, the CDR3 is TGTGCCAGTACGCCCGGCTCCTATAATTCACCCCTCCACTTT. This translates into CASTPGSYNSPLHF.

V is TRBV7-2 and J is TRBJ2-7; the D is unclear. Trimming removed 2 bases from V and 2 bases from J, with 13 bases in between. This CDR3 has 15 amino acids. The germline CDR1 and CDR2 sequences are SGHTA and FQGNSA. This CDR3 is CASSLRSEFAYEQYF. As DNA, the CDR3 is TGTGCCAGCAGCTTACGTTCCGAGTTCGCCTACGAGCAGTACTTC.

The V call is TRBV5-1, the J call TRBJ2-7, with 9 bases identical to TRBD2. Germline V gives CDR1 SGHRS, CDR2 YFSETQ. This CDR3 has 14 amino acids. V was clipped by 3 bases and J by 5 bases; unmatched bases: 6. The CDR3 nucleotides are TGCGCCAGCAGCTCAAGCGGGAGGATAAACGAGCAGTACTTC. Its translation is CASSSSGRINEQYF.

This clone is a singleton in its sample. In DNA form, the CDR3 reads TGCAGCGTTGAATGGGTTAGCGGGAGATCCGAGCAGTTCTTC. Amino acid sequence: CSVEWVSGRSEQFF. The chain joins TRBV29-1 to TRBJ2-1, with 9 bases identical to TRBD2. CDR1 SQVTM and CDR2 ANQGSEA come from the germline V gene. This CDR3 is 14 amino acids long. J gave up 10 bases and V 2 bases, and 9 bases lay outside the gene matches.

The rearrangement joins TRBV19 to TRBJ2-2; D is possibly TRBD1 (6 bases). The length of the CDR3 is 15 residues. The V and J ends lost 5 bases and 0 bases respectively, with 10 bases between them. The germline gives CDR1 LNHDA, CDR2 SQIVND (reference sequence). This CDR3 reads CASSSAGANTGELFF. The CDR3 coding sequence is TGTGCCAGTAGTTCCGCAGGGGCGAACACCGGGGAGCTGTTTTTT.

The V gene is TRBV5-1, the J gene TRBJ2-7; 8 nucleotides align to TRBD1. Trimming cost V 4 bases and J 7 bases; bases outside gene matches: 13. Germline V CDR1 and CDR2: SGHRS, YFSETQ. The CDR3 is 15 amino acids. CDR3 sequence: CASSPRQGRVLEQYF. The CDR3 nucleotides are TGCGCCAGCAGCCCTCGACAGGGGCGTGTTTTGGAGCAGTACTTC.

The chain is built from TRBV11-1 and TRBJ2-2; unclear D gene. Per germline, CDR1 SGHAT and CDR2 FQDESV (reference sequence). The CDR3 runs 15 residues. V shed 3 bases and J shed 5 bases, with 13 bases lying between them. CDR3 nucleotide sequence: TGTGCCAGCAGCTTTCGGTGGCAGGTTACCGGGGAGCTGTTTTTT. Its translation is CASSFRWQVTGELFF.

The chain combines TRBV27 with TRBJ2-2, with 7 nucleotides matching TRBD1. The germline V gene encodes CDR1 MNHEY and CDR2 SMNVEV (reference sequence). The CDR3 contains 13 residues. V shed 5 bases, J shed 9 bases, and the junction held 6 bases outside the gene matches. The CDR3 DNA reads TGTGCCAGCAGTCTAGACAGGGTCAGGGAGCTGTTTTTT. Residues: CASSLDRVRELFF.

This clone was seen a few times. The chain is built from TRBV27 and TRBJ2-3; possible D gene TRBD1, 6 bases. The CDR3 is made up of 13 amino acids. CDR1 is MNHEY and CDR2 is SMNVEV in the germline V gene (reference sequence). V dropped 4 bases and J dropped 4 bases, with 9 bases sitting between them. DNA of the CDR3: TGTGCCAGCAGTTCCAGGGGAGCAGATACGCAGTATTTT. Its protein product is CASSSRGADTQYF.

CDR3 in amino acids: CASSHPGGRSADTQYF. In DNA form, the CDR3 reads TGTGCCAGCTCACACCCAGGCGGGAGGAGCGCGGATACGCAGTATTTT. The rearrangement joins TRBV18 to TRBJ2-3; TRBD2 aligns across 8 bases. The V gene end was trimmed by 4 bases and the J gene end by 6 bases; junction bases not matched to a gene: 12. Germline CDR1 KGHSH, CDR2 LQKENI. This CDR3 region has 16 residues.

This rearrangement joins TRBV7-8 to TRBJ2-7, with 7 bases identical to TRBD1. The CDR3 is 16 amino acids. After removal of 5 bases from V and 1 base from J, the junction contained 11 bases not matched to a gene. CDR1 and CDR2 (germline): SGHVS, FQNEAQ. The CDR3 reads CASSLYRGPSSYEQYF. DNA for the CDR3: TGTGCCAGCAGCCTCTACAGGGGACCATCTTCCTACGAGCAGTACTTC.

The gene calls are TRBV9 and TRBJ2-7, with D unclear. The CDR3 is made up of 14 amino acids. V lost 0 bases, J lost 0 bases, and 7 bases lay in between. In germline, CDR1 is SGDLS, CDR2 YYNGEE. CDR3 sequence reads: CASSVDQASYEQYF. The CDR3 coding sequence is TGTGCCAGCAGCGTAGATCAGGCCTCCTACGAGCAGTACTTC. Variable domain in full (rest from reference TRBV9 and TRBJ2-7): DSGVTQTPKHLITATGQRVTLRCSPRSGDLSVYWYQQSLDQGLQFLIQYYNGEERAKGNILERFSAQQFPDLHSELNLSSLELGDSALYFCASSVDQASYEQYFGPGTRLTVT.

The V call is TRBV7-9, the J call TRBJ1-1, with D possibly matching TRBD1 (5 bases). Trimming cost V 6 bases and J 1 base, with 6 bases left between them. There are 12 residues in the CDR3. Germline CDR1 and CDR2: SEHNR and FQNEAQ (reference sequence). CDR3 residues: CASSTGNTEAFF. In nucleotides, the CDR3 is TGTGCCAGCAGTACAGGGAACACTGAAGCTTTCTTT.

With regard to this clone: Relative to the germline gene, one junction end is altered; a read error may explain this. The rearrangement uses TRBV7-7 and TRBJ2-3; no clear D. Germline V gene lookup returns CDR1 SSHAT and CDR2 FNYEAQ (reference sequence). This CDR3 contains 14 residues. In DNA, the CDR3 is TGTGCTAGCAGCTTTTCAGAGGTGGGAGATACGCAGTATTTT. Its protein is CASSFSEVGDTQYF. Drawing the rest from reference TRBV7-7 and TRBJ2-3, the complete variable domain is GAGVSQSPRYKVTKRGQDVTLRCDPISSHATLYWYQQALGQGPEFLTYFNYEAQPDKSGLPSDRFSAERPEGSISTLTIQRTEQRDSAMYRCASSFSEVGDTQYFGPGTRLTVL.

The V and J genes are TRBV2 and TRBJ2-7; 10 bases are shared with TRBD1. Germline V gene lookup returns CDR1 SNHLY and CDR2 FYNNEI. The CDR3 runs 13 residues. The trim removed 9 bases at V and 2 bases at J, leaving 4 bases unmatched. CDR3 amino acids: CARGQGPTYEQYF. For the CDR3, the DNA is TGTGCCAGGGGACAGGGGCCGACCTACGAGCAGTACTTC.

This chain joins TRBV28 and TRBJ2-7; TRBD1 is a possible D gene (7 bases). Trimming removed 4 bases from V and 6 bases from J, with 13 bases in between. The CDR3 has 13 amino acids. Germline CDR1 and CDR2: MDHEN and SYDVKM. DNA for the CDR3: TGTGCCAGCAGTTCGAATCAGGGGGGCGAGCAGTACTTC. Its protein is CASSSNQGGEQYF.

This clone was detected only once. The V and J genes are TRBV6-1 and TRBJ2-5; maybe TRBD1 (6 bases). V lost 2 bases and J 1 base, leaving 11 bases between the germline ends. From germline, CDR1 is MNHNS and CDR2 SASEGT. The CDR3 is 15 amino acids. CDR3 residues: CASSETGMVQETQYF. The CDR3 bases are TGTGCCAGCAGTGAAACAGGGATGGTCCAAGAGACCCAGTACTTC.

The V and J genes are TRBV27 and TRBJ2-7; D assignment may be TRBD1 or TRBD2 (5 bases each). Trimming removed 6 bases at V and 2 bases at J, with 20 bases between. Germline CDR1 is MNHEY and CDR2 is SMNVEV (reference sequence). This CDR3 is 16 amino acids long. Here the CDR3 DNA reads TGTGCCAGCAGCCCATCGGGGACCGGGAACACCTACGAGCAGTACTTC. It yields the protein CASSPSGTGNTYEQYF.

The chain couples TRBV9 to TRBJ2-2; 13 bases fit TRBD2. The V segment lost 4 bases and the J segment 4 bases; nucleotides outside the gene matches: 10. Germline-derived CDR1 and CDR2 are SGDLS and YYNGEE. The CDR3 is 18 residues long. CDR3 residues: CASSLPTSGRSGTGELFF. For the CDR3, the DNA is TGTGCCAGCAGCCTCCCGACTAGCGGGAGGTCGGGCACCGGGGAGCTGTTTTTT.

The chain uses TRBV5-6 and TRBJ1-5, with 10 bases fitting TRBD1. CDR3 length: 15 amino acids. Unmatched junction bases numbered 5, after V lost 3 bases and J lost 5 bases. Germline-derived CDR1 and CDR2 are SGHDT and YYEEEE. CDR3 sequence: CASSSTGGAYQPQHF. The CDR3 DNA follows: TGTGCCAGCAGCTCGACAGGGGGCGCGTATCAGCCCCAGCATTTT. The full variable domain, rest sourced from reference TRBV5-6 and TRBJ1-5, is DAGVTQSPTHLIKTRGQQVTLRCSPKSGHDTVSWYQQALGQGPQFIFQYYEEEERQRGNFPDRFSGHQFPNYSSELNVNALLLGDSALYLCASSSTGGAYQPQHFGDGTRLSIL.

CDR3 sequence reads: CASRGGRKTQYF. The CDR3 DNA follows: TGTGCCAGCAGGGGGGGACGAAAGACCCAGTACTTC. V and J are TRBV28 and TRBJ2-5; D is perhaps TRBD2 (6 bases). V was clipped by 6 bases and J by 6 bases, with 11 bases between them. Germline V gene data show CDR1 as MDHEN and CDR2 as SYDVKM. This CDR3 is built from 12 residues.

In nucleotides, the CDR3 is TGTGCCAGCAGGTCCCCCAGTTGGAGTGGCTATGGCTACACCTTC. It is translated as CASRSPSWSGYGYTF. V is TRBV28 and J is TRBJ1-2; D is unresolved. The V end was cut by 6 bases, the J end by 4 bases, with 18 bases between. This CDR3 is built from 15 residues. Germline V CDR1 and CDR2: MDHEN, SYDVKM.

The J gene is TRBJ2-3, the V gene TRBV23-1; tentative D call: TRBD2 (5 bases). TRBV23-1 is assigned to the ORF class and has an uncertain function. Between the trimmed V and J ends, which lost 3 bases and 2 bases, there was a span of 15 bases. The CDR3 spans 16 residues. The CDR3 spells CASSHPREGNTDTQYF. CDR3 nucleotide sequence: TGCGCCAGCAGTCACCCCCGCGAGGGAAACACAGATACGCAGTATTTT.

V usage is TRBV18 and J usage is TRBJ2-2; no reliable D call. The germline V gene has CDR1 KGHSH and CDR2 LQKENI. The CDR3 sequence is 16 residues long. The V and J ends lost 3 bases and 2 bases respectively, with 13 bases between them. The CDR3 sequence: CASSPRQAINTGELFF. The CDR3 coding sequence is TGTGCCAGCTCACCCAGGCAGGCAATAAACACCGGGGAGCTGTTTTTT.

Written as DNA, the CDR3 is TGTGCCAGCAGCCAGGGGACGGGTGAAAAACTGTTTTTT. Protein product: CASSQGTGEKLFF. The chain employs TRBV4-2 and TRBJ1-4, with D maybe TRBD1 (5 bases). This CDR3 region has 13 residues. The germline gives CDR1 LGHNA, CDR2 YNFKEQ. V shed 3 bases and J shed 7 bases, with 9 bases lying between them.